These T cell receptor beta chains were read from a single sample in a study of blood T cells in healthy people across ages. Using its own MiXCR run on the 5' RACE reads, TCRdb lists one record per CDR3 protein. The sample includes approximately 800,000 distinct CDR3 sequences, about half seen only once; the top ten take around 18%. The specimen was blood. The receptors derive from an elderly man in good health. Both conserved end residues are part of each CDR3. The D gene is left open where the match is weak. Some rows mark clone size as missing; the rest say once, few, many or name a class of expanded clone.

v_call: TRBV12-3/TRBV12-4; j_call: TRBJ1-6; d_call: .; clone_size: .; cdr3_aa: CASSLGTHNSPLHF; cdr3_nt: TGTGCCAGCAGTTTGGGGACACATAATTCACCCCTCCACTTT
v_call: TRBV20-1; j_call: TRBJ2-7; d_call: .; clone_size: few; cdr3_aa: CSARAEDSYEQYF; cdr3_nt: TGCAGTGCTAGAGCGGAAGACTCCTACGAGCAGTACTTC
v_call: TRBV10-2; j_call: TRBJ2-1; d_call: .; clone_size: .; cdr3_aa: CAISVTTANEQFF; cdr3_nt: TGCGCCATATCCGTGACTACCGCCAATGAGCAGTTCTTC
v_call: TRBV2; j_call: TRBJ2-1; d_call: .; clone_size: few; cdr3_aa: CASSDWRPGSSYNEQFF; cdr3_nt: TGTGCCAGCAGTGACTGGCGCCCCGGGAGCTCCTACAATGAGCAGTTCTTC
v_call: TRBV2; j_call: TRBJ2-1; d_call: TRBD2; clone_size: few; cdr3_aa: CASSEVSGLAGGEQFF; cdr3_nt: TGTGCCAGCAGTGAAGTAAGCGGACTAGCGGGAGGCGAGCAGTTCTTC
v_call: TRBV5-1; j_call: TRBJ2-7; d_call: TRBD2; clone_size: .; cdr3_aa: CASSSSGTSGYEQYF; cdr3_nt: TGCGCCAGCAGCTCCTCGGGGACTAGCGGGTACGAGCAGTACTTC
v_call: TRBV15; j_call: TRBJ1-1; d_call: .; clone_size: few; cdr3_aa: CATSRGGTNTEAFF; cdr3_nt: TGTGCCACCAGCAGAGGAGGAACTAACACTGAAGCTTTCTTT
v_call: TRBV4-1; j_call: TRBJ2-3; d_call: .; clone_size: .; cdr3_aa: CASCEDYLTDTQYF; cdr3_nt: TGCGCCAGCTGCGAGGACTACCTCACAGATACGCAGTATTTT
v_call: TRBV27; j_call: TRBJ1-1; d_call: .; clone_size: .; cdr3_aa: CASRPWGAENTEAFF; cdr3_nt: TGTGCCAGTCGACCGTGGGGGGCTGAGAACACTGAAGCTTTCTTT
v_call: TRBV7-6; j_call: TRBJ2-7; d_call: TRBD2; clone_size: many; cdr3_aa: CASSLAGAGGSYEQYF; cdr3_nt: TGTGCCAGCAGCTTAGCCGGGGCGGGAGGATCCTACGAGCAGTACTTC
v_call: TRBV7-7; j_call: TRBJ2-2; d_call: .; clone_size: .; cdr3_aa: CASSLRPEPPGELFF; cdr3_nt: TGTGCCAGCAGCTTACGCCCAGAGCCACCCGGGGAGCTGTTTTTT
v_call: TRBV7-2; j_call: TRBJ1-2; d_call: .; clone_size: .; cdr3_aa: CASSAGVRDGYTF; cdr3_nt: TGTGCCAGCAGCGCCGGGGTCAGGGATGGCTACACCTTC
v_call: TRBV9; j_call: TRBJ2-3; d_call: TRBD2; clone_size: few; cdr3_aa: CASSVALAGVGDTQYF; cdr3_nt: TGTGCCAGCAGCGTAGCACTAGCGGGAGTAGGAGATACGCAGTATTTT
v_call: TRBV7-2; j_call: TRBJ2-3; d_call: .; clone_size: few; cdr3_aa: CASSARFIGADTQYF; cdr3_nt: TGTGCCAGCAGCGCCCGCTTCATCGGAGCAGATACGCAGTATTTT
v_call: TRBV7-3; j_call: TRBJ1-6; d_call: .; clone_size: .; cdr3_aa: CASSQLEGGPLHF; cdr3_nt: TGTGCCAGCAGCCAACTAGAGGGGGGACCCCTCCACTTT
v_call: TRBV20-1; j_call: TRBJ2-5; d_call: TRBD2; clone_size: .; cdr3_aa: CSARDATSGYDTETQYF; cdr3_nt: TGCAGTGCTAGAGATGCAACTAGCGGATACGACACGGAGACCCAGTACTTC
v_call: TRBV6-6; j_call: TRBJ2-5; d_call: TRBD2; clone_size: .; cdr3_aa: CASSQPTGFPSGVTYF; cdr3_nt: TGTGCCAGCAGTCAACCCACAGGCTTCCCGAGCGGGGTAACGTACTTC
v_call: TRBV3-1; j_call: TRBJ1-2; d_call: .; clone_size: few; cdr3_aa: CASSQVNYGYTF; cdr3_nt: TGTGCCAGCAGCCAAGTCAACTATGGCTACACCTTC
v_call: TRBV6-5; j_call: TRBJ2-3; d_call: .; clone_size: .; cdr3_aa: CASSSTGGTQYF; cdr3_nt: TGTGCCAGCAGTTCTACTGGGGGTACGCAGTATTTT
v_call: TRBV20-1; j_call: TRBJ2-3; d_call: .; clone_size: few; cdr3_aa: CSAPLGDLLDTQYF; cdr3_nt: TGCAGTGCCCCTCTGGGAGATCTCCTCGATACGCAGTATTTT
v_call: TRBV29-1; j_call: TRBJ1-1; d_call: .; clone_size: once; cdr3_aa: CSARQMNTEAFF; cdr3_nt: TGCAGCGCTAGGCAGATGAACACTGAAGCTTTCTTT
v_call: TRBV12-3/TRBV12-4; j_call: TRBJ2-7; d_call: .; clone_size: few; cdr3_aa: CASSRSGHLAYEQYF; cdr3_nt: TGTGCCAGCAGCCGGTCTGGACACCTAGCCTACGAGCAGTACTTC
v_call: TRBV2; j_call: TRBJ2-7; d_call: TRBD2; clone_size: .; cdr3_aa: CASVVGLAGSYEQYF; cdr3_nt: TGTGCCAGCGTAGTGGGACTAGCGGGGTCCTACGAGCAGTACTTC
v_call: TRBV4-2; j_call: TRBJ2-2; d_call: TRBD2; clone_size: once; cdr3_aa: CASSPRASGHRGGELFF; cdr3_nt: TGTGCCAGCAGCCCTCGGGCTAGCGGACACCGCGGTGGGGAGCTGTTTTTT
v_call: TRBV4-2; j_call: TRBJ2-7; d_call: TRBD1; clone_size: .; cdr3_aa: CASSQEPSGQGTYEQYF; cdr3_nt: TGTGCCAGCAGCCAAGAGCCCTCGGGACAGGGGACCTACGAGCAGTACTTC
v_call: TRBV28; j_call: TRBJ2-7; d_call: TRBD1; clone_size: .; cdr3_aa: CASSVRTGAQYEQYF; cdr3_nt: TGTGCCAGCAGTGTACGGACAGGGGCTCAATACGAGCAGTACTTC
v_call: TRBV29-1; j_call: TRBJ2-3; d_call: .; clone_size: many; cdr3_aa: CSVAKGEGDTQYF; cdr3_nt: TGCAGCGTTGCTAAGGGGGAGGGAGATACGCAGTATTTT
v_call: TRBV6-2/TRBV6-3; j_call: TRBJ1-5; d_call: TRBD1; clone_size: .; cdr3_aa: CASNPTGVGQPQHF; cdr3_nt: TGTGCCAGCAACCCGACAGGGGTTGGTCAGCCCCAGCATTTT
v_call: TRBV12-3/TRBV12-4; j_call: TRBJ2-7; d_call: TRBD2; clone_size: .; cdr3_aa: CASSGGVARYEQYF; cdr3_nt: TGTGCCAGCAGTGGGGGGGTAGCTCGGTACGAGCAGTACTTC
v_call: TRBV4-3; j_call: TRBJ2-4; d_call: .; clone_size: .; cdr3_aa: CASSQDWEAKNIQYF; cdr3_nt: TGCGCCAGCAGCCAAGATTGGGAGGCCAAAAACATTCAGTACTTC
v_call: TRBV7-9; j_call: TRBJ2-1; d_call: .; clone_size: few; cdr3_aa: CASSGNEQFF; cdr3_nt: TGTGCCAGCTCTGGCAATGAGCAGTTCTTC
v_call: TRBV11-3; j_call: TRBJ2-1; d_call: .; clone_size: many; cdr3_aa: CASSLDRSYNEQFF; cdr3_nt: TGTGCCAGCAGCTTAGATCGTTCCTACAATGAGCAGTTCTTC
v_call: TRBV5-1; j_call: TRBJ1-1; d_call: .; clone_size: many; cdr3_aa: CASSLGPTNTEAFF; cdr3_nt: TGCGCCAGCAGCTTGGGACCGACGAACACTGAAGCTTTCTTT
v_call: TRBV5-1; j_call: TRBJ2-1; d_call: .; clone_size: few; cdr3_aa: CASSATPGEAQFF; cdr3_nt: TGCGCCAGCAGCGCAACTCCGGGTGAAGCGCAGTTCTTC
v_call: TRBV5-6; j_call: TRBJ2-6; d_call: .; clone_size: .; cdr3_aa: CASSLLDRLRSGANVLTF; cdr3_nt: TGTGCCAGCAGCTTGTTGGACAGACTCCGCTCTGGGGCCAACGTCCTGACTTTC
v_call: TRBV29-1; j_call: TRBJ2-6; d_call: .; clone_size: .; cdr3_aa: CGAYTGANVLTF; cdr3_nt: TGCGGGGCCTACACTGGGGCCAACGTCCTGACTTTC
v_call: TRBV7-2; j_call: TRBJ2-5; d_call: .; clone_size: few; cdr3_aa: CASSLSWGGETQYF; cdr3_nt: TGTGCCAGCAGCTTAAGTTGGGGCGGAGAGACCCAGTACTTC
v_call: TRBV5-1; j_call: TRBJ2-1; d_call: TRBD2; clone_size: .; cdr3_aa: CASSLDGLASEQFF; cdr3_nt: TGCGCCAGCAGCTTGGATGGACTAGCAAGTGAGCAGTTCTTC
v_call: TRBV4-2; j_call: TRBJ2-7; d_call: .; clone_size: .; cdr3_aa: CASSRGTGGAYEQYF; cdr3_nt: TGTGCCAGCAGCCGGGGGACTGGCGGAGCCTACGAGCAGTACTTC
v_call: TRBV9; j_call: TRBJ1-1; d_call: .; clone_size: .; cdr3_aa: CASTAGRVGTEAFF; cdr3_nt: TGTGCCAGCACCGCCGGGAGGGTAGGGACTGAAGCTTTCTTT
v_call: TRBV18; j_call: TRBJ2-7; d_call: .; clone_size: .; cdr3_aa: CASSPRVAEQYF; cdr3_nt: TGTGCCAGCTCACCACGGGTCGCCGAGCAGTACTTC
v_call: TRBV5-1; j_call: TRBJ2-7; d_call: .; clone_size: few; cdr3_aa: CASSVQGGAPYEQYF; cdr3_nt: TGCGCCAGCAGCGTACAGGGCGGGGCCCCCTACGAGCAGTACTTC
v_call: TRBV28; j_call: TRBJ2-5; d_call: .; clone_size: few; cdr3_aa: CASKATDQETQYF; cdr3_nt: TGTGCCAGCAAGGCTACCGACCAAGAGACCCAGTACTTC
v_call: TRBV11-3; j_call: TRBJ2-1; d_call: TRBD1; clone_size: .; cdr3_aa: CASSPGTGKGGEQFF; cdr3_nt: TGTGCCAGCAGCCCCGGGACAGGGAAGGGTGGTGAGCAGTTCTTC
v_call: TRBV9; j_call: TRBJ2-7; d_call: TRBD2; clone_size: .; cdr3_aa: CASSVGVAGGNYEQYF; cdr3_nt: TGTGCCAGCAGCGTAGGGGTAGCGGGAGGAAACTACGAGCAGTACTTC
v_call: TRBV27; j_call: TRBJ2-1; d_call: .; clone_size: .; cdr3_aa: CASISRYNEQFF; cdr3_nt: TGTGCCAGCATATCCCGCTACAATGAGCAGTTCTTC
v_call: TRBV7-9; j_call: TRBJ2-7; d_call: TRBD1; clone_size: .; cdr3_aa: CASSFGQGYYEQYF; cdr3_nt: TGTGCCAGCAGCTTCGGACAGGGTTACTACGAGCAGTACTTC
v_call: TRBV28; j_call: TRBJ2-7; d_call: TRBD1; clone_size: many; cdr3_aa: CASVGTEGQGYEQYF; cdr3_nt: TGTGCCAGCGTTGGGACCGAAGGACAGGGATACGAGCAGTACTTC